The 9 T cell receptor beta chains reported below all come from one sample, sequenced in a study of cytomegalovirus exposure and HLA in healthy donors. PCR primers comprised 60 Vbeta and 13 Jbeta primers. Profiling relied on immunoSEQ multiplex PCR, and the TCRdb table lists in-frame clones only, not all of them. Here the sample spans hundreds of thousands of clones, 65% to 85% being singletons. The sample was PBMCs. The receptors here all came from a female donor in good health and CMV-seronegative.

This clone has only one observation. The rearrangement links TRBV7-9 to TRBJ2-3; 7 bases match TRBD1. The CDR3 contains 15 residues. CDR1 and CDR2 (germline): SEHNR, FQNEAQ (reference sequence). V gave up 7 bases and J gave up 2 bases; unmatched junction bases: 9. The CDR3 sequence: CASINAQGPTDTQYF. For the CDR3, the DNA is TGTGCCAGCATCAACGCACAGGGGCCCACAGATACGCAGTATTTT.

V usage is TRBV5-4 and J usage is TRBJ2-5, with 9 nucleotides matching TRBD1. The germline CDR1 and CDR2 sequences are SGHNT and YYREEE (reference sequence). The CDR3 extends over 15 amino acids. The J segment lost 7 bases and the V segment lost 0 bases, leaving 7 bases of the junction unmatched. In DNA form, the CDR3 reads TGTGCCAGCAGCTTGGGGCTGGGGACAGGGTTGACCCAGTACTTC. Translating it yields CASSLGLGTGLTQYF.

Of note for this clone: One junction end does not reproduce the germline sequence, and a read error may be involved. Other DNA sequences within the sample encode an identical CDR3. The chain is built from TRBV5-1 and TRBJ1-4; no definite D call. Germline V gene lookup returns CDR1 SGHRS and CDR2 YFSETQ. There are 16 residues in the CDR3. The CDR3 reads CASSLAGKTTNEKLFF. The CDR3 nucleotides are TGCGCCAGCAGCTTGGCCGGGAAGACAACTAATGAGAAACTGTTTTTT.

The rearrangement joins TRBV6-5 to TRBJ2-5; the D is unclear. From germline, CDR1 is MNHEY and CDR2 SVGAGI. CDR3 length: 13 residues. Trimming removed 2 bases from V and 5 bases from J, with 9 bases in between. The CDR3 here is CASSYIDAETQYF. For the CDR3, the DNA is TGTGCCAGCAGTTACATTGATGCGGAGACCCAGTACTTC.

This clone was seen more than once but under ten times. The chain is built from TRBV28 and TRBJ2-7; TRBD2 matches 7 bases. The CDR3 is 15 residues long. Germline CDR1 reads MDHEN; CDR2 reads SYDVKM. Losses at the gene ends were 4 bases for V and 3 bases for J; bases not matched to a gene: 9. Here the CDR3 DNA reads TGTGCCAGCAGTTCTTTACAAGCGGGGTACTACGAGCAGTACTTC. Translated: CASSSLQAGYYEQYF.

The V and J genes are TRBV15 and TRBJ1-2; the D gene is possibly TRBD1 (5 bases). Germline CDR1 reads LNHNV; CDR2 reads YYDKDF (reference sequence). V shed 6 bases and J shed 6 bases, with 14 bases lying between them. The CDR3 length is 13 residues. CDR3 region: CATSPTGINGYTF. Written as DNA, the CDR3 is TGTGCCACCAGTCCAACAGGAATTAATGGCTACACCTTC.

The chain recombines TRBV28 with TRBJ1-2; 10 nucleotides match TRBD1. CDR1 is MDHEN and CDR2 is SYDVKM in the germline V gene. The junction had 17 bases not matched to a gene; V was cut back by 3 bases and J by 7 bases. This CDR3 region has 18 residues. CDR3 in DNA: TGTGCCAGCAGTTTCCTAGGGACAGGGGTTGAGATGTACAGTGGCTACACCTTC. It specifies CASSFLGTGVEMYSGYTF.

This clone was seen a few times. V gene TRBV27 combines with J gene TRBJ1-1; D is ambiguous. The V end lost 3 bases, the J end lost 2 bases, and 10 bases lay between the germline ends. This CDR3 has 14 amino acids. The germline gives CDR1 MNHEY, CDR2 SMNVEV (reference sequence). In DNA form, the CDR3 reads TGTGCCAGCAGTTTCGGGTCAACTAACACTGAAGCTTTCTTT. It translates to CASSFGSTNTEAFF.

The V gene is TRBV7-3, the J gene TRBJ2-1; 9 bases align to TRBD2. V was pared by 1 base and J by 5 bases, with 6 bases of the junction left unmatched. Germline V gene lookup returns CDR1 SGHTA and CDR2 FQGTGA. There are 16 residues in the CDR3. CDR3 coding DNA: TGTGCCAGCAGCTTAAGGTACGCTAGCGGGAACAATGAGCAGTTCTTC. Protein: CASSLRYASGNNEQFF.